A single sample is the source of the 2 T cell receptor beta chains below, sequenced in a study of cytomegalovirus exposure and HLA in healthy donors (dated by TCRdb to 2017 to 2019). The library was obtained by the immunoSEQ multiplex PCR assay. A mixture of 60 forward primers for TCR Vbeta segments and 13 reverse primers for TCR Jbeta segments was used in the multiplex PCR. This is the immuneACCESS table as TCRdb keeps it, with only in-frame sequences that have V and J called. A part of the clones is gone; compared with another copy, unresolved V genes explain less than half, and the rest is unexplained. The data table for this sample lists roughly 35,000 clones. About 1.9% of the sample comes from the top ten. Sample: PBMCs. These TCRs come from a woman between 40 and 50 years old in good health and CMV-seropositive.

This chain joins TRBV7-9 and TRBJ2-7, with D possibly TRBD1 on 5 matching bases. V was cut by 1 base and J by 0 bases, with 10 bases left in between. This CDR3 is built from 15 residues. Germline V CDR1 and CDR2: SEHNR, FQNEAQ (reference sequence). CDR3 loop: CASSLVQGSSYEQYF. The DNA for the CDR3 is TGTGCCAGCAGCTTAGTCCAGGGATCCTCCTACGAGCAGTACTTC.

The chain is built from TRBV19 and TRBJ2-3; maybe TRBD1 (6 bases). Between the trimmed V and J ends, which lost 6 bases and 2 bases, there was a span of 24 bases. Per the germline V gene, CDR1 is LNHDA and CDR2 is SQIVND (reference sequence). This CDR3 has 18 amino acids. The CDR3 loop reads CASRLLRPQGRYTDTQYF. CDR3 in DNA: TGTGCCAGTAGGCTTCTCCGCCCCCAGGGGCGTTACACAGATACGCAGTATTTT.